What follows are 5 T cell receptor beta chains derived from one specimen sequenced in a study of long-term antiretroviral therapy in people with HIV. It was version v3.0 of the immunoSEQ assay that was run at survey level. Sequenced by immunoSEQ multiplex PCR; TCRdb stores in-frame clones only, minus some. The table has under 20,000 clones, about 89% seen once. The sample in question was unsorted PBMCs, obtained 0.5 years after starting antiretroviral therapy. All receptors derive from a man aged 40-49 years with HIV.

The rearrangement joins TRBV7-9 to TRBJ2-1; no definite D call. From germline, CDR1 is SEHNR and CDR2 FQNEAQ (reference sequence). V lost 11 bases and J lost 1, with 12 bases in between. The length of the CDR3 is 13 residues. The CDR3 sequence is CAGLVPSYNEQFF. The DNA of the CDR3 is TGTGCCGGTTTGGTACCGTCCTACAATGAGCAGTTCTTC.

The gene calls are TRBV7-2 and TRBJ2-7, with D maybe TRBD2 (6 bases). Trimming cost V 10 bases and J 3 bases, with 16 bases left between them. CDR3 length equals 13 residues. Per germline, CDR1 SGHTA and CDR2 FQGNSA. CDR3 protein: CATTTGTVYEQYF. CDR3 nucleotide sequence: TGTGCCACCACGACCGGGACTGTCTACGAGCAGTACTTC.

The chain combines TRBV29-1 with TRBJ2-5; no reliable D call. V lost 6 bases to trimming and J lost 2 bases, with 10 bases between them. The CDR3 has 12 residues. CDR1 is SQVTM, CDR2 ANQGSEA, per germline. In nucleotides, the CDR3 is TGCAGCGTCGAGTGGTTACAAGAGACCCAGTACTTC. The encoded protein is CSVEWLQETQYF.

The CDR3 loop is CASSFGQTYEQYF. The DNA for the CDR3 is TGTGCCAGCAGCTTTGGACAGACCTACGAGCAGTACTTC. The rearrangement joins TRBV5-6 to TRBJ2-7; D perhaps matches TRBD1 (6 bases). There are 13 residues in the CDR3. Germline V CDR1 and CDR2: SGHDT, YYEEEE. The V gene lost 2 bases and the J gene lost 2 bases, with 8 bases spanning the gap. Based on the CDR3 plus reference TRBV5-6 and TRBJ2-7, the full variable domain is DAGVTQSPTHLIKTRGQQVTLRCSPKSGHDTVSWYQQALGQGPQFIFQYYEEEERQRGNFPDRFSGHQFPNYSSELNVNALLLGDSALYLCASSFGQTYEQYFGPGTRLTVT.

This clone appeared a single time. J is TRBJ2-7 and V is TRBV7-9; 7 bases fit TRBD1. Unmatched junction bases numbered 2, after V lost 3 bases and J lost 0 bases. The CDR3 is 14 amino acids. Germline CDR1 SEHNR, CDR2 FQNEAQ (reference sequence). CDR3 loop: CASSFGTASYEQYF. CDR3 nucleotides: TGTGCCAGCAGCTTCGGGACAGCCTCCTACGAGCAGTACTTC.